These 29 T cell receptor beta chains came from one sample sequenced in a study of Ad26.COV2.S vaccination and SARS-CoV-2 variants. Treatment described: roughly 19 received Ad26.COV2.S at low or high dose, single or two shots; 5 received placebo; per-sample allocation not given. Day 63 after the first injection of vaccine or placebo was the sampling time. Generated by immunoSEQ multiplex PCR, the TCRdb table keeps only in-frame clones and is missing some. Among about 480,000 clones, around 88% were seen once, and the ten largest hold 9.5% to 15%. The specimen was peripheral blood, collected in a trial of Ad26.COV2.S vaccine versus placebo. The source is a person between 18 and 65 years old who received the Ad26.COV2.S COVID-19 vaccine or a placebo.

The CDR3 is CASSLALGNGYTF. The CDR3 bases are TGTGCCAGCAGCTTAGCGCTAGGGAACGGCTACACCTTC. J is TRBJ1-2 and V is TRBV7-9; D unresolved. Germline V gene lookup returns CDR1 SEHNR and CDR2 FQNEAQ (reference sequence). Trimming removed 0 bases at V and 8 bases at J, with 10 bases between. The CDR3 has 13 residues.

This chain connects TRBV7-2 to TRBJ2-5; no clear D gene. CDR1 and CDR2 from the germline V gene are SGHTA and FQGNSA. Trimming removed 6 bases from V and 5 bases from J, with 19 bases in between. This CDR3 has 15 residues. CDR3 residues: CASSQEWAQRETQYF. The CDR3 DNA is TGTGCCAGCAGTCAGGAGTGGGCGCAGAGGGAGACCCAGTACTTC.

V gene TRBV30 combines with J gene TRBJ2-7; D tentatively fits TRBD1 or TRBD2 (5 bases each). This CDR3 spans 15 amino acids. Germline assignment: CDR1 GTSNPN and CDR2 SVGIG (reference sequence). With 5 bases removed from V and 3 bases from J, the gap between germline ends came to 20 bases. CDR3 protein: CAWASTHRGHYEQYF. In DNA form, the CDR3 reads TGTGCCTGGGCCTCTACCCACCGGGGCCACTACGAGCAGTACTTC.

The rearrangement joins TRBV6-5 to TRBJ2-7; D call uncertain. This CDR3 spans 13 amino acids. Looked up from germline, CDR1 is MNHEY and CDR2 is SVGAGI. Trimming removed 6 bases from V and 7 bases from J, with 16 bases in between. CDR3 sequence (DNA): TGTGCCAGCAGCCCCGCGATACGTACTGAGCAGTACTTC. The encoded protein is CASSPAIRTEQYF.

The chain links TRBV10-3 to TRBJ2-3, with 11 bases matching TRBD2. This CDR3 comprises 14 residues. The germline V gene encodes CDR1 ENHRY and CDR2 SYGVKD. V was clipped by 11 bases and J by 5 bases; unmatched bases: 9. The CDR3 loop is CAGSSGRGIDTQYF. CDR3 coding DNA: TGTGCCGGCAGTAGCGGGAGGGGGATAGATACGCAGTATTTT.

This clone was picked up one time. The chain combines TRBV4-2 with TRBJ2-3; D is unresolved. Germline V gives CDR1 LGHNA, CDR2 YNFKEQ. V gave up 3 bases and J gave up 4 bases, with 11 bases separating them. There are 14 residues in the CDR3. This CDR3 reads CASSHLSRPDTQYF. The CDR3 DNA follows: TGTGCCAGCAGCCACCTCTCCCGACCAGATACGCAGTATTTT.

The chain links TRBV10-3 to TRBJ2-3, with D tentatively TRBD1 or TRBD2 (5 bases each). From germline, CDR1 is ENHRY and CDR2 SYGVKD. V lost 4 bases and J lost 1, with 18 bases in between. This CDR3 is 17 amino acids long. The CDR3 spells CAISGFTKRGGTDTQYF. In DNA, the CDR3 is TGTGCCATCAGTGGATTTACAAAGCGAGGGGGCACAGATACGCAGTATTTT.

This rearrangement joins TRBV6-5 to TRBJ1-5; tentative D call: TRBD1 (6 bases). The CDR3 contains 15 residues. Trimming removed 8 bases from V and 0 bases from J, with 14 bases in between. Germline loops: CDR1 MNHEY, CDR2 SVGAGI. The CDR3 region is CASRRGTFSNQPQHF. The CDR3, as DNA: TGTGCCAGCCGGAGGGGGACATTTAGCAATCAGCCCCAGCATTTT.

The chain carries TRBV28 and TRBJ2-7, with 7 bases matching TRBD2. Germline V gene sequence: CDR1 MDHEN, CDR2 SYDVKM. V lost 3 bases to trimming and J lost 0 bases; unmatched junction nucleotides: 5. There are 15 residues in the CDR3. In DNA, the CDR3 is TGTGCCAGCAGTTTTTGGGCTAGCGGCTCCTACGAGCAGTACTTC. It yields the protein CASSFWASGSYEQYF.

This clone was seen a single time. The V call is TRBV12-3 or TRBV12-4, the J call TRBJ2-7; D ambiguous. Trimming removed 6 bases at V and 3 bases at J, with 9 bases between. The CDR3 length is 12 residues. As DNA, the CDR3 is TGTGCCAGCAGCAAAGATCTCTACGAGCAGTACTTC. This translates into CASSKDLYEQYF.

The chain carries TRBV2 and TRBJ2-1; 10 bases fit TRBD2. The CDR3 sequence is 15 residues long. Germline-derived CDR1 and CDR2 are SNHLY and FYNNEI. J lost 6 bases, V lost 4 bases, and 6 bases had no gene match. This CDR3 reads CASSGAGTSANEQFF. The CDR3 DNA follows: TGTGCCAGCAGTGGAGCTGGGACTAGCGCCAATGAGCAGTTCTTC.

The rearrangement uses TRBV28 and TRBJ2-1; 8 nucleotides agree with TRBD1. V lost 4 bases, J lost 7 bases, and 12 bases stayed unmatched. The CDR3 has 16 residues. Germline CDR1 MDHEN, CDR2 SYDVKM. The CDR3 region has the DNA TGTGCCAGCAGTTCCTCCGGGACAGGAATCGGGAATGAGCAGTTCTTC. Its translation: CASSSSGTGIGNEQFF.

V is TRBV6-1 and J is TRBJ2-7; 7 bases are shared with TRBD1. This CDR3 region has 14 residues. CDR1 is MNHNS and CDR2 is SASEGT in the germline V gene. V was pared by 3 bases and J by 3 bases, with 5 bases of the junction left unmatched. CDR3 residues: CASSDGQEVYEQYF. The CDR3 coding sequence is TGTGCCAGCAGTGACGGACAGGAGGTCTACGAGCAGTACTTC.

In this sample, this clone turned up a few times. The rearrangement joins TRBV9 to TRBJ1-6; D is uncertain. This CDR3 region has 13 residues. Trimming removed 0 bases at V and 7 bases at J, with 5 bases between. Germline CDR1 is SGDLS and CDR2 is YYNGEE. The CDR3 sequence is CASSVAGNSPLHF. The CDR3, as DNA: TGTGCCAGCAGCGTAGCTGGGAATTCACCCCTCCACTTT.

Written as DNA, the CDR3 is TGTGCCACCTCTGGACAGGGAGGGACCGGGGAGCTGTTTTTT. Its translation is CATSGQGGTGELFF. The chain recombines TRBV19 with TRBJ2-2, with D perhaps matching TRBD1 (8 bases). Trimming pared 10 bases from V and 5 bases from J, leaving 17 bases between. In germline, CDR1 is LNHDA, CDR2 SQIVND (reference sequence). The CDR3 runs to 14 residues.

V gene TRBV12-3 or TRBV12-4 combines with J gene TRBJ2-7; 8 positions match TRBD2. V was clipped by 11 bases and J by 3 bases; unmatched bases: 9. The CDR3 extends over 13 amino acids. The CDR3 DNA follows: TGTGCCCGCCGGGGGGGGGAGTACTACGAGCAGTACTTC. It encodes CARRGGEYYEQYF.

The chain links TRBV9 to TRBJ2-6; 7 positions agree with TRBD1. V gave up 1 base and J gave up 4 bases; unmatched junction bases: 2. Germline CDR1 reads SGDLS; CDR2 reads YYNGEE. The CDR3 has 15 residues. This CDR3 reads CASSVQGVGANVLTF. The CDR3 DNA follows: TGTGCCAGCAGCGTACAGGGGGTCGGGGCCAACGTCCTGACTTTC. Full variable domain (remainder filled in from reference TRBV9 and TRBJ2-6): DSGVTQTPKHLITATGQRVTLRCSPRSGDLSVYWYQQSLDQGLQFLIQYYNGEERAKGNILERFSAQQFPDLHSELNLSSLELGDSALYFCASSVQGVGANVLTFGAGSRLTVL.

This clone was recorded only once. The J gene is TRBJ2-3, the V gene TRBV7-6, with D uncertain. Trimming cost V 2 bases and J 8 bases, with 17 bases left between them. Germline V lookup: CDR1 SGHVS, CDR2 FNYEAQ. There are 15 residues in the CDR3. This CDR3 reads CASSLSAEVLGTQYF. The CDR3, as DNA: TGTGCCAGCAGCTTAAGCGCTGAGGTTTTAGGTACGCAGTATTTT.

The V call is TRBV10-3, the J call TRBJ2-3; D gene uncertain. Germline values: CDR1 ENHRY, CDR2 SYGVKD. The CDR3 loop spans 13 amino acids. V was cut by 10 bases and J by 0 bases, with 11 bases left in between. CDR3: CATWTQSTDTQYF. For the CDR3, the DNA is TGTGCCACCTGGACGCAGAGCACAGATACGCAGTATTTT.

The CDR3 DNA reads TGTGCCAGTAGTATGGTCGTCCGGTTGGGTGAAGCTTTCTTT. It translates to CASSMVVRLGEAFF. J is TRBJ1-1 and V is TRBV19; no definite D call. Germline-derived CDR1 and CDR2 are LNHDA and SQIVND (reference sequence). Trimming removed 3 bases at V and 7 bases at J, with 15 bases between. The CDR3 has 14 amino acids.

For this clone: Other DNA sequences in the same sample also yield this CDR3. V and J are TRBV29-1 and TRBJ2-5; 7 nucleotides align to TRBD2. CDR1 is SQVTM and CDR2 is ANQGSEA in the germline V gene. The CDR3 is 12 amino acids. V trimming: 4 bases; J trimming: 1 base; junction bases outside the gene matches: 0. In nucleotides, the CDR3 is TGCAGCGTTGCGGGGGGCCAAGAGACCCAGTACTTC. It is translated as CSVAGGQETQYF.

The CDR3 reads CASSLNSGRAYEQYF. The CDR3 DNA reads TGTGCCAGCAGCCTAAATAGCGGGAGAGCCTACGAGCAGTACTTC. The V and J genes are TRBV4-2 and TRBJ2-7; 9 bases are a match to TRBD2. Looked up from germline, CDR1 is LGHNA and CDR2 is YNFKEQ. The CDR3 loop spans 15 amino acids. V trimming: 4 bases; J trimming: 2 bases; junction bases outside the gene matches: 6.

The chain recombines TRBV2 with TRBJ2-3, with D perhaps TRBD1 or TRBD2 (6 bases each). The length of the CDR3 is 16 residues. The germline CDR1 and CDR2 sequences are SNHLY and FYNNEI. The V and J ends lost 2 bases and 0 bases respectively, with 12 bases between them. This CDR3 is CASSERGAGSTDTQYF. The CDR3 DNA is TGTGCCAGCAGTGAAAGGGGGGCGGGAAGCACAGATACGCAGTATTTT.

The chain carries TRBV27 and TRBJ2-7; maybe TRBD2 (5 bases). This CDR3 comprises 14 residues. V was shortened by 5 bases and J by 9 bases, with 20 bases between the two germline ends. Germline V lookup: CDR1 MNHEY, CDR2 SMNVEV (reference sequence). The CDR3 DNA reads TGTGCCAGCAGTGATGACTACCATGGCTTAGTGCAGTACTTC. Translated, it gives CASSDDYHGLVQYF.

The chain employs TRBV9 and TRBJ2-1, with D unresolved. CDR1 and CDR2 (germline): SGDLS, YYNGEE. This CDR3 comprises 10 residues. Trimming shortened V by 3 bases and J by 10 bases, and 5 bases separated the two germline ends. CDR3 in DNA: TGTGCCAGCAGCGGAGAAGAGCAGTTCTTC. Translating gives CASSGEEQFF.

The sample holds a few counts of this clone. The chain combines TRBV7-9 with TRBJ2-2, with TRBD2 matching 7 bases. CDR1 and CDR2 from the germline V gene are SEHNR and FQNEAQ (reference sequence). The CDR3 spans 17 residues. Losses at the gene ends were 2 bases for V and 5 bases for J; bases not matched to a gene: 11. CDR3 coding DNA: TGTGCCAGCAGCTTATCGGGAGGACGGGAGCTTACCGGGGAGCTGTTTTTT. It specifies CASSLSGGRELTGELFF.

CDR3 in DNA: TGTGCCACCAGCAGCCTAGCCCGGGGGTCCGGGGAGCTGTTTTTT. Its protein is CATSSLARGSGELFF. The gene calls are TRBV15 and TRBJ2-2; weak D call: TRBD2 (6 bases). The CDR3 has 15 amino acids. CDR1 is LNHNV and CDR2 is YYDKDF in the germline V gene (reference sequence). Trimming shortened V by 3 bases and J by 6 bases, and 14 bases separated the two germline ends.

The rearrangement links TRBV5-1 to TRBJ1-2, with 7 bases identical to TRBD1. The CDR3 has 14 residues. With V trimmed by 4 bases and J by 0 bases, 3 bases remained unmatched. Germline V gene lookup returns CDR1 SGHRS and CDR2 YFSETQ. The CDR3: CASSPDRSNYGYTF. As DNA, the CDR3 is TGCGCCAGCAGCCCGGACAGGTCTAACTATGGCTACACCTTC.

The rearrangement links TRBV4-2 to TRBJ1-1; D not certain. V was clipped by 2 bases and J by 7 bases, with 8 bases between them. The CDR3 runs 12 residues. Germline V CDR1 and CDR2: LGHNA, YNFKEQ. CDR3 sequence reads: CASSQRAYEAFF. CDR3 DNA sequence: TGTGCCAGCAGCCAAAGGGCCTATGAAGCTTTCTTT.